These 27 T cell receptor beta chains came from one sample sequenced in a study of technical replicates of blood from several donors. Clones were sequenced by immunoSEQ multiplex PCR, and TCRdb holds only the in-frame ones, with some missing. The top ten clones hold more than 9% of a sample with about 15,000 clones, approximately 87% of them seen once. Material: PBMCs. These receptors were taken from a human donor in good health.

This chain links TRBV4-1 with TRBJ1-5; TRBD1 matches 7 bases. CDR3 length: 18 amino acids. CDR1 and CDR2 from the germline V gene are MGHRA and YSYEKL. V was pared by 0 bases and J by 9 bases, with 17 bases of the junction left unmatched. The DNA of the CDR3 is TGCGCCAGCAGCCAAGATAGCGCTGCGGGGACAGTACATCGGCCCCAGCATTTT. This gives the protein CASSQDSAAGTVHRPQHF.

The chain joins TRBV6-5 to TRBJ1-1; D possibly corresponds to TRBD1 (5 bases). Between the trimmed V and J ends, which lost 4 bases and 2 bases, there was a span of 8 bases. In germline, CDR1 is MNHEY, CDR2 SVGAGI. CDR3 length equals 13 residues. The CDR3 sequence: CASSLQVNTEAFF. The CDR3 region has the DNA TGTGCCAGCAGTTTACAGGTAAACACTGAAGCTTTCTTT.

This chain uses TRBV27 with TRBJ2-7; TRBD1 is a possible D gene (5 bases). The CDR3 contains 13 residues. V dropped 0 bases and J dropped 2 bases, with 5 bases sitting between them. The V gene's germline CDR1 is MNHEY and CDR2 SMNVEV (reference sequence). The DNA for the CDR3 is TGTGCCAGCAGTTTATCGGGGCCCTACGAGCAGTACTTC. It is translated as CASSLSGPYEQYF.

This chain links TRBV2 with TRBJ2-5; 8 nucleotides align to TRBD1. Germline trimming cut 7 bases from V and 5 bases from J; bases unmatched to any gene: 3. The germline V gene has CDR1 SNHLY and CDR2 FYNNEI. This CDR3 has 12 amino acids. The CDR3 reads CASNRGTETQYF. The CDR3 DNA reads TGTGCCAGCAACAGGGGGACGGAGACCCAGTACTTC.

This clone showed up just once. This chain connects TRBV28 to TRBJ1-3; TRBD1 matches at 8 bases. CDR1 is MDHEN and CDR2 is SYDVKM in the germline V gene. The length of the CDR3 is 15 residues. J was trimmed by 0 bases and V by 7 bases; bases with no gene match: 5. CDR3 DNA: TGTGCCAGCAATACTGGGACAGGCTCTGGAAACACCATATATTTT. Protein product: CASNTGTGSGNTIYF.

V and J are TRBV27 and TRBJ2-3; D possibly corresponds to TRBD1 (6 bases). Trimming shortened V by 5 bases and J by 6 bases, and 15 bases separated the two germline ends. Germline values: CDR1 MNHEY, CDR2 SMNVEV (reference sequence). This CDR3 contains 14 residues. CDR3 sequence reads: CASSTRQVQDTQYF. For the CDR3, the DNA is TGTGCCAGCAGTACCAGACAGGTCCAGGATACGCAGTATTTT.

The rearrangement links TRBV27 to TRBJ2-3; tentatively, D is TRBD2 (6 bases). This CDR3 has 16 residues. The V gene's germline CDR1 is MNHEY and CDR2 SMNVEV (reference sequence). With 4 bases removed from V and 5 bases from J, the gap between germline ends came to 19 bases. CDR3 region: CASSSTRGSGEDTQYF. CDR3 nucleotide sequence: TGTGCCAGCAGTTCCACGCGCGGTTCGGGGGAAGATACGCAGTATTTT.

V is TRBV11-1 and J is TRBJ2-1, with D possibly TRBD2 on 6 matching bases. CDR3 size: 16 residues. CDR1 is SGHAT and CDR2 is FQDESV in the germline V gene (reference sequence). V gave up 0 bases and J gave up 5 bases, with 14 bases separating them. Written as DNA, the CDR3 is TGTGCCAGCAGCTTAGCCGGGACTGGAATAAACAATGAGCAGTTCTTC. It yields the protein CASSLAGTGINNEQFF.

This chain links TRBV27 with TRBJ2-7, with a tentative D call TRBD2 (6 bases). In germline, CDR1 is MNHEY, CDR2 SMNVEV (reference sequence). This CDR3 spans 14 amino acids. Trimming removed 5 bases at V and 3 bases at J, with 14 bases between. CDR3 protein: CASSPWGGLYEQYF. In DNA, the CDR3 is TGTGCCAGCAGTCCCTGGGGAGGCCTCTACGAGCAGTACTTC.

This clone was observed a few times. V usage is TRBV20-1 and J usage is TRBJ2-1, with 12 positions matching TRBD2. The CDR3 sequence is 11 residues long. The J segment lost 13 bases and the V segment lost 5 bases, leaving 3 bases of the junction unmatched. Germline values: CDR1 DFQATT, CDR2 SNEGSKA (reference sequence). DNA of the CDR3: TGCAGTGCTTCGGGACTAGCGGGTCAGTTCTTC. It translates to CSASGLAGQFF.

This chain links TRBV20-1 with TRBJ1-2; D not certain. Trimming took off 6 bases at V and 2 bases at J, with 7 bases between the two ends. The CDR3 covers 11 residues. Germline V gives CDR1 DFQATT, CDR2 SNEGSKA (reference sequence). The CDR3 is CSATENYGYTF. The CDR3 DNA reads TGCAGTGCAACAGAAAACTATGGCTACACCTTC.

The V and J genes are TRBV19 and TRBJ2-7; D may be TRBD1 (6 bases). CDR3 size: 15 residues. V was clipped by 5 bases and J by 0 bases, with 14 bases between them. Per germline, CDR1 LNHDA and CDR2 SQIVND (reference sequence). The CDR3: CASSSGTLSSYEQYF. The CDR3 nucleotides are TGTGCCAGTAGTTCCGGGACACTAAGCTCCTACGAGCAGTACTTC.

V is TRBV27 and J is TRBJ2-1, with 7 bases matching TRBD2. This CDR3 has 14 residues. Germline V CDR1 and CDR2: MNHEY, SMNVEV (reference sequence). V trimming: 7 bases; J trimming: 4 bases; junction bases outside the gene matches: 7. For the CDR3, the DNA is TGTGCCAGCACCCCGGGAGGATCTTACAATGAGCAGTTCTTC. This gives the protein CASTPGGSYNEQFF.

The V and J genes are TRBV19 and TRBJ2-1; D perhaps matches TRBD1 (6 bases). The ends were cut back, 3 bases at V and 0 bases at J, with 15 bases in the middle. Germline V gene data show CDR1 as LNHDA and CDR2 as SQIVND (reference sequence). This CDR3 is built from 17 residues. This CDR3 reads CASSISGTGRSYNEQFF. The DNA for the CDR3 is TGTGCCAGTAGTATTTCCGGAACAGGGCGCTCCTACAATGAGCAGTTCTTC.

The V call is TRBV19, the J call TRBJ2-1; TRBD1 matches at 8 bases. V lost 5 bases and J lost 9; bases outside the gene matches: 6. From germline, CDR1 is LNHDA and CDR2 SQIVND (reference sequence). The CDR3 has 13 residues. The CDR3 bases are TGTGCCAGTAGTTCAAGCGGACAGGGTGAGCAGTTCTTC. Translating gives CASSSSGQGEQFF.

The chain uses TRBV27 and TRBJ1-4; D gene uncertain. V lost 7 bases and J 4 bases, leaving 13 bases between the germline ends. The germline CDR1 and CDR2 sequences are MNHEY and SMNVEV (reference sequence). The CDR3 has 14 residues. The CDR3 nucleotides read TGTGCCAGCAAGCGCGGCTTTGGTAATGAAAAACTGTTTTTT. Translated, it gives CASKRGFGNEKLFF.

V gene TRBV27 combines with J gene TRBJ2-3, with 9 positions matching TRBD2. V trimming: 5 bases; J trimming: 1 base; junction bases outside the gene matches: 7. Germline assignment: CDR1 MNHEY and CDR2 SMNVEV (reference sequence). The CDR3 has 16 residues. The CDR3 DNA reads TGTGCCAGCAGTACCGGACTAGCGCAAGGCACAGATACGCAGTATTTT. Its translation: CASSTGLAQGTDTQYF.

V and J are TRBV5-1 and TRBJ1-4; no firm D call. Germline V gene lookup returns CDR1 SGHRS and CDR2 YFSETQ. V was shortened by 0 bases and J by 2 bases, with 11 bases between the two germline ends. The CDR3 runs 16 residues. The CDR3 DNA is TGCGCCAGCAGCTTGGAAGCAAGGAGGACTAATGAAAAACTGTTTTTT. Its translation is CASSLEARRTNEKLFF.

The J gene is TRBJ2-5, the V gene TRBV19, with D possibly being TRBD2 (6 bases). In germline, CDR1 is LNHDA, CDR2 SQIVND (reference sequence). The V gene lost 11 bases and the J gene lost 2 bases, with 15 bases spanning the gap. This CDR3 is built from 13 residues. The CDR3 loop is CAAGVAGQETQYF. The CDR3 coding sequence is TGTGCCGCCGGGGTGGCGGGGCAAGAGACCCAGTACTTC. Looking up the rest from reference TRBV19 and TRBJ2-5 gives the full variable domain: DGGITQSPKYLFRKEGQNVTLSCEQNLNHDAMYWYRQDPGQGLRLIYYSQIVNDFQKGDIAEGYSVSREKKESFPLTVTSAQKNPTAFYLCAAGVAGQETQYFGPGTRLLVL.

The chain uses TRBV7-2 and TRBJ2-7; TRBD2 might be the D (6 bases). Germline loops: CDR1 SGHTA, CDR2 FQGNSA. The CDR3 runs to 14 residues. V lost 1 base and J 5 bases, leaving 12 bases between the germline ends. The CDR3 spells CASSLVGSGNEQYF. In DNA, the CDR3 is TGTGCCAGCAGCTTAGTCGGGAGTGGCAACGAGCAGTACTTC.

The rearrangement uses TRBV7-2 and TRBJ2-1; 12 bases match TRBD2. With 4 bases clipped from V and 7 bases from J, the junction kept 5 bases outside the gene matches. The CDR3 length is 15 residues. Per germline, CDR1 SGHTA and CDR2 FQGNSA. The CDR3 loop reads CASSSRTSGNNEQFF. The CDR3 DNA follows: TGTGCCAGCAGCTCGAGGACTAGCGGGAATAATGAGCAGTTCTTC.

The V and J genes are TRBV6-5 and TRBJ2-7; tentatively, D is TRBD1 (5 bases). This CDR3 has 13 residues. Germline loops: CDR1 MNHEY, CDR2 SVGAGI. Between the trimmed V and J ends, which lost 2 bases and 4 bases, there was a span of 9 bases. The CDR3 spells CASSYDSEYEQYF. The DNA for the CDR3 is TGTGCCAGCAGTTACGACAGCGAATACGAGCAGTACTTC.

This clone was found once. The chain joins TRBV6-5 to TRBJ1-2, with 9 bases aligning to TRBD1. This CDR3 spans 15 amino acids. From germline, CDR1 is MNHEY and CDR2 SVGAGI. V was clipped by 5 bases and J by 8 bases; unmatched bases: 12. In DNA, the CDR3 is TGTGCCAGCAGTGCTGACTGGGACAGGGCCGGCGGCTACACCTTC. It specifies CASSADWDRAGGYTF.

The chain is built from TRBV27 and TRBJ1-2; 10 bases line up with TRBD1. CDR3 length: 16 residues. Germline V gives CDR1 MNHEY, CDR2 SMNVEV (reference sequence). J was trimmed by 5 bases and V by 6 bases; bases with no gene match: 12. This CDR3 is CASSRSGTGVGYGYTF. Here the CDR3 DNA reads TGTGCCAGCAGCAGATCCGGGACAGGGGTTGGGTATGGCTACACCTTC.

The chain links TRBV30 to TRBJ2-5, with TRBD2 matching over 13 bases. This CDR3 has 15 amino acids. Germline V CDR1 and CDR2: GTSNPN, SVGIG (reference sequence). V gave up 5 bases and J gave up 2 bases; unmatched junction bases: 5. CDR3 sequence (DNA): TGTGCCTGGCGCAGGGGACTAGCGGGACAAGAGACCCAGTACTTC. This encodes CAWRRGLAGQETQYF.

The J gene is TRBJ1-1, the V gene TRBV27; tentative D call: TRBD1 (5 bases). Germline V gene sequence: CDR1 MNHEY, CDR2 SMNVEV (reference sequence). Trimming stripped 6 bases from V and 5 bases from J, with 13 bases between. This CDR3 is built from 13 residues. Here the CDR3 DNA reads TGTGCCAGCAGCCCAAGTGGGGGGACTGAAGCTTTCTTT. It codes for CASSPSGGTEAFF.

This sequence joins TRBV30 and TRBJ1-5, with TRBD1 matching over 7 bases. The CDR3 covers 14 residues. Germline lookup yields CDR1 GTSNPN and CDR2 SVGIG (reference sequence). Germline trimming cut 2 bases from V and 5 bases from J; bases unmatched to any gene: 6. The CDR3 DNA reads TGTGCCTGGAGTCCAGGGGGACTTGATCAGCCCCAGCATTTT. Translated, it gives CAWSPGGLDQPQHF.